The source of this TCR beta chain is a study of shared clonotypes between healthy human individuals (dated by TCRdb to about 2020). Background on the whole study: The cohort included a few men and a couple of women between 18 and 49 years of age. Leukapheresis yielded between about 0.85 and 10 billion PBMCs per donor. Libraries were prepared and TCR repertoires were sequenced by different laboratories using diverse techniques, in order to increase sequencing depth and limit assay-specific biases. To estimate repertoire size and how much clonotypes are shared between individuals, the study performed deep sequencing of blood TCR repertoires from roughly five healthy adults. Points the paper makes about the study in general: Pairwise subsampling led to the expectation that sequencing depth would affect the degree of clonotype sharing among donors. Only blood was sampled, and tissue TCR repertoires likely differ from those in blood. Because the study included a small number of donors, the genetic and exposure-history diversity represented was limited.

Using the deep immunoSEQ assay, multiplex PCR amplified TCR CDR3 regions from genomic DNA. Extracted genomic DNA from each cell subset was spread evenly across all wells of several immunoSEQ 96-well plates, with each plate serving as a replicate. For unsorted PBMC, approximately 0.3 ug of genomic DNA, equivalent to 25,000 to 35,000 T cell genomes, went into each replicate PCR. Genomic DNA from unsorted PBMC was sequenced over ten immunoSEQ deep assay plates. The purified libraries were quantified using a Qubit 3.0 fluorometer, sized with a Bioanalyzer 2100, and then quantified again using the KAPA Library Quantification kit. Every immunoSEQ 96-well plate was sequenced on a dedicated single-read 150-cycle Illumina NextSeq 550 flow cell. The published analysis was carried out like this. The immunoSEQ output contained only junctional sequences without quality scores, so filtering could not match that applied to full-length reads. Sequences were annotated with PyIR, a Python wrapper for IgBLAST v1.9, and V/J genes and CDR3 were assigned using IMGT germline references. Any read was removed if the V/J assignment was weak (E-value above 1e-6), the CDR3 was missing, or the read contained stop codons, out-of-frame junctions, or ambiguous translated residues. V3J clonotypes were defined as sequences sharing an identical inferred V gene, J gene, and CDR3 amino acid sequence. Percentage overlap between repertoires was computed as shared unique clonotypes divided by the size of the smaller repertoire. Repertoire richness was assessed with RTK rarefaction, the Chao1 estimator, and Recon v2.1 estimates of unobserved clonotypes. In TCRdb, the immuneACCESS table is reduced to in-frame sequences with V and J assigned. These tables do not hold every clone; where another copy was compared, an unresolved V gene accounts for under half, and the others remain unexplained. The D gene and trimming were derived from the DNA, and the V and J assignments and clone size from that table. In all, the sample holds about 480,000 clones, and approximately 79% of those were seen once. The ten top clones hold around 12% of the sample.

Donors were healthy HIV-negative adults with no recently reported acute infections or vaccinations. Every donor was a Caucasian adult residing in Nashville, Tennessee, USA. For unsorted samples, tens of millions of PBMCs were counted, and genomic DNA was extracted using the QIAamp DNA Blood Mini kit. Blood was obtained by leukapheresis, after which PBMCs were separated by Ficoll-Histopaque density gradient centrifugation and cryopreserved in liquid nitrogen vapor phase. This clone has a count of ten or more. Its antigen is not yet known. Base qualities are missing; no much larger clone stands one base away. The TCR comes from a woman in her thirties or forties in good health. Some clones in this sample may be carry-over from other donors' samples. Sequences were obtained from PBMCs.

The nucleotide sequence reads TGTGCCAGCAGCCTGAGGACCGCAGAAACGGGCTACACCTTC. Its amino acids are CASSLRTAETGYTF. This receptor chain uses TRBV6-1 and TRBJ1-2; the D segment cannot be called with confidence. V is clipped by 6 bases and J by 8 bases, and the sequence between their germline boundaries is 19 bases long. Including cysteine and phenylalanine, the CDR3 has 14 amino acids. The kept DNA is CDR3 alone, 42 bases in frame from the first base. The germline V gene provides CDR1 MNHNS and CDR2 SASEGT.